This TCR beta chain was profiled in a study of identical twins. This clonotype was detected many times. The length of the CDR3 is 13 residues. V was clipped by 7 bases and J by 1 base, with 10 bases between them. Germline V gene sequence: CDR1 SGHRS, CDR2 YFSETQ. A universal primer site came from template switching; cDNA carried unique molecular identifiers. One entry per CDR3 protein results from TCRdb running MiXCR on the 5' RACE reads. The sample holds about 240,000 distinct CDR3 sequences, under 12% seen once. Sequencing was carried out using memory T cells sorted from blood. The chain combines TRBV5-1 with TRBJ2-3, with TRBD2 as a possible D gene (6 bases). This clonotype was obtained from a man aged 50-59 years in good health. CDR3 in DNA: TGCGCCAGCGTTGTAGCGGGCACAGATACGCAGTATTTT. This codes for CASVVAGTDTQYF.